This TCR beta chain was identified during a study of blood T cells in healthy people across ages. About the research overall: Per two T cells, about one barcoded beta molecule was captured through template switching. General study results and limits: Per million T cells, TCR beta diversity dropped about linearly as age rose.

A second PCR, run for about 7 to 11 cycles, used a sample-barcoded 5' primer plus a J-beta primer mix. One entry per CDR3 protein, called by TCRdb with MiXCR from the 5' RACE reads. The data hold hundreds of thousands of distinct CDR3 sequences, with about 30% observed a single time. Per-sample yields of isolated PBMCs were at least 6 million. This clonotype was detected many times. Its antigen remains unidentified. The sequencing input was blood. This sequence originates from a woman of 80 years or more in good health.

The CDR3 DNA reads TGTGCCAGCAGCTTAGGGACAGGGTATAGCAATCAGCCCCAGCATTTT. This sequence encodes CASSLGTGYSNQPQHF. The chain carries TRBV11-2 and TRBJ1-5; 8 bases are shared with TRBD1. This CDR3 is 16 amino acids long. Germline V gene sequence: CDR1 SGHAT, CDR2 FQNNGV. With V trimmed by 1 base and J by 0 bases, 2 bases remained unmatched.